One sample yielded the 4 T cell receptor beta chains listed below, sequenced in a study of blood T cell repertoires in COVID-19. Clones were sequenced by immunoSEQ multiplex PCR, and TCRdb holds only the in-frame ones, with some missing. The data show around 260,000 clones, 80% to 95% seen once. Sequenced material: peripheral blood. These receptor sequences come from a young adult with COVID-19, enrolled during active disease.

The rearrangement links TRBV5-1 to TRBJ2-1; 8 nucleotides match TRBD2. The CDR3 loop spans 14 amino acids. V shed 1 base and J 10 bases; nucleotides not matched to a gene: 7. Per germline, CDR1 SGHRS and CDR2 YFSETQ. The CDR3 protein is CASSLTSGSMEQFF. For the CDR3, the DNA is TGCGCCAGCAGCTTGACTAGCGGCTCCATGGAGCAGTTCTTC. Drawing the rest from reference TRBV5-1 and TRBJ2-1, the complete variable domain is KAGVTQTPRYLIKTRGQQVTLSCSPISGHRSVSWYQQTPGQGLQFLFEYFSETQRNKGNFPGRFSGRQFSNSRSEMNVSTLELGDSALYLCASSLTSGSMEQFFGPGTRLTVL.

The chain carries TRBV21-1 and TRBJ1-1; no check of the table's D call, TRBD1, against the DNA was made. TRBV21-1 has pseudogene status. The CDR3 consists of 13 residues. In nucleotides, the CDR3 is TGTGCCAGCAGCACCAGGGGGCGGACTGAAGCTTTCTTT. Its protein is CASSTRGRTEAFF.

V and J are TRBV4-3 and TRBJ1-1; D may be TRBD1 (6 bases). The ends were cut back, 4 bases at V and 4 bases at J, with 13 bases in the middle. CDR1 is LGHNA and CDR2 is YSLEER in the germline V gene. CDR3 length: 14 amino acids. CDR3 sequence (DNA): TGCGCCAGCAGCCTCGCGAGGGGGGGCACTGAAGCTTTCTTT. Amino acid sequence: CASSLARGGTEAFF.

The chain couples TRBV6-5 to TRBJ2-3; 10 nucleotides align to TRBD1. CDR1 is MNHEY and CDR2 is SVGAGI in the germline V gene. Trimming took 6 bases from V and 4 from J; bases not matched to a gene: 4. The CDR3 runs 14 residues. CDR3 in amino acids: CASRRQGASDTQYF. The CDR3 coding sequence is TGTGCCAGCAGGAGACAGGGGGCGTCAGATACGCAGTATTTT.